Reported below is one TCR beta chain. It has no known antigen specificity. Per-base quality was not reported, and no clone a single base away is much larger than it. In total, 630 or so healthy bone marrow donors made up the cohort. At the time of sampling, all cohort members were nominally healthy, though unrecorded immune exposures were likely present. The donor was CMV seronegative and belonged to the group of 352 seronegative cohort members. A peripheral blood sample was provided by each donor, and peripheral blood mononuclear cells were used for TCR beta sequencing. Genomic DNA was extracted from the blood cell samples with the Qiagen DNeasy Blood Extraction Kit. Library generation was performed with the immunoSEQ multiplex PCR assay. The multiplex PCR relied on a mix of 60 forward primers for TCR Vbeta segments and 13 reverse primers for TCR Jbeta segments. The CDR3 region of rearranged TCR beta genes was amplified from genomic DNA with a multiplex PCR assay. Amplified TCR beta libraries were sequenced as 87-base-pair reads on the Illumina HiSeq System. From the authors' description of their analysis: A later analysis tallied roughly 76 million unique TCR beta chains across the approximately 670 repertoires, and approximately 11 million of those chains were shared by two or more donors. To remove PCR and sequencing errors, raw reads were error-corrected and collapsed into unique sequences using a nearest-neighbor algorithm that merged closely related sequences. V, D and J gene segments were assigned by aligning CDR3 sequences to IMGT reference sequences. For a sequence to be retained, at least a six-nucleotide match to both a V gene segment and a J gene segment was required. A rearrangement counted as productive if the CDR3 had no stop codons and remained in frame with V and J, and every other rearrangement counted as non-productive. CDR3 was defined according to IMGT convention as the region running from the second conserved V-encoded cysteine to the conserved J-encoded phenylalanine. The earlier analysis of 550 to 650 of the donors excluded any sequence lacking an unambiguous match to a single V gene segment. An earlier analysis of about 600 of the donors called V segments functional above 56.7% productive rearrangements and segregating when the between-donor standard deviation exceeded 5%. A statistical classification framework was built for diagnosing cytomegalovirus status from the catalog of TCR beta chain sequences. V and J gene assignment, in a later analysis, came from comparing TCR nucleotide sequences with IMGT/GENE-DB human TR gene sequences. A later analysis assigned CDR3 sequences and most-parsimonious VDJ recombination scenarios with the TCRdist pipeline. In a later analysis, each TCR beta chain was defined by its CDR3 amino acid sequence together with its V-gene family, and reads without a unique V-gene family were excluded. To address suspected cross-contamination and a sequencing artifact, a later analysis removed around 590 highly shared, low-generation-probability nucleotide sequences. In a later analysis, a clonal expansion index was calculated for each public chain from normalized within-repertoire ranks of inferred template counts. Generation probabilities in a later analysis came from a VDJ recombination model fitted to out-of-frame rearrangements, and those results were checked against IGoR. Hypergeometric tests were used in a later analysis to score TCR-TCR, TCR-HLA and TCR-CMV co-occurrence, with a repertoire-size bias correction applied to the TCR pairs. False discovery rates were estimated in a later analysis by permuting HLA or CMV assignments 20 times. A later analysis grouped co-occurring TCRs with DBSCAN, adding TCRdist sequence similarity when clustering within HLA-allele-positive subsets. Repertoires with fewer than 30,000 or more than 120,000 public chains, plus five repertoires with anomalous nucleotide sharing, were excluded from co-occurrence clustering. This immuneACCESS table, as held by TCRdb, lists in-frame sequences with V and J called but not all clones. Of the missing ones, under half trace to an unresolved V gene in checked studies; the others have no known cause. V and J calls plus clone size are reproduced from that table; the DNA served to infer D and trimming. This sample lists 150,000 or so clones; roughly four fifths were detected once. The top ten clonotypes cover approximately 7.2% of the sample.

The germline V gene supplies CDR1 SNHLY and CDR2 FYNNEI. The CDR3 measures 15 amino acids from cysteine to phenylalanine. Left in the record is the CDR3 DNA by itself, 45 bases read in frame from the first base. Germline trimming amounts to 4 bases on V and 5 bases on J, with 8 as the count of junction bases outside the gene matches. This record belongs to a study of cytomegalovirus exposure and HLA in healthy donors (TCRdb year 2017). Background on the whole study: In an earlier analysis of approximately 640 of the donors, 276 Gb of sequence data and 117 million unique TCR beta sequences from about 180 million T cells were reported. Roughly 310 gigabases of sequencing data and 70 million to 85 million unique TCR sequences were included in an early release covering about 700 HLA-typed donors. Class I and class II HLA loci were covered by the typing at four-digit resolution. To predict cytomegalovirus infection status, the study brought together high-throughput TCR immunosequencing, statistical association of individual TCRs with disease status, and machine learning. An earlier analysis of nearly 600 of the donors applied high-throughput TCR beta sequencing to assess whether each TCR beta V gene segment acted as functional or pseudogenic. In addition to the first cohort of 650 to 800 subjects, a separate validation cohort of under 150 different subjects was used. To study patterns of TCR occurrence, a later analysis re-analyzed previously published TCR beta repertoires from under 750 donors and added high-resolution HLA genotyping. The study was designed to test whether signatures of past pathogen exposure could be identified by cataloging public T cell receptors. Donor age, sex, ethnicity and CMV serostatus were compiled together with the repertoire data. The genetic ancestry cluster associated with self-reported Caucasian donors included 70% to 85% of the 350 to 500 genotyped donors. Among some 410 genotyped donors of the cohort, an average of about 240,000 unique TCR beta nucleotide sequences was sequenced per donor, of which about 18% were non-productive. Using immunosequencing, the study profiled T cell repertoires from about 610 subjects and related those repertoires to cytomegalovirus serostatus. In the later analysis, no new phenotypic data were used to find candidate immune exposures; instead, reliance was placed on TCR beta sequences and their occurrence across donors. The number of typed donors differed by locus: roughly 629-640 for A, B, C, DRB1 and DQB1; 500 to 550 for DQA1; some 590 for DPA1; and roughly 450 for DPB1. A later genetic analysis took genome-wide SNP genotypes for about three fifths of the 666 donors and used that subset as a discovery cohort. Because of strong linkage in the cohort, roughly five DR-DQ haplotypes were treated as single units for association and clustering. Every discovery cohort repertoire had been produced on one sequencing platform. Findings and caveats that apply to the study as a whole: A group of highly shared sequence variants was considered likely to be a technical artifact of the sequencing pipeline. Most TCR sequences were seen in very few donors, while some public TCRs were found in many individuals. A few of the identified cytomegalovirus-associated TCR beta chains were confirmed in vitro to be specific for cytomegalovirus antigens. A later genetic analysis associated a missense DCLRE1C variant with V-gene and J-gene trimming of TCR beta chains, and an independent cohort replicated the association. Most CMV-associated TCR beta chains appeared to be HLA-restricted in a later analysis, and the HLA associations seemed to be driven largely by CMV exposure. In a later analysis, TCR association rates were found to vary across HLA loci, with the most associated TCRs seen for DRB1 alleles and the fewest for HLA-C alleles. Roughly uniform sequencing depth across donors was assumed in presence/absence analyses, although this assumption may not hold. The classifier was reported to diagnose cytomegalovirus status with high specificity and sensitivity in both the original cohort and the validation cohort. A further reported finding was that TCR beta sequences accurately predicted the HLA-A and HLA-B alleles for most subjects in the first cohort. The study gave a list of over 150 TCR beta chains associated with cytomegalovirus. This cohort had only TCR beta chains sequenced, and the lack of alpha or paired-chain data limited which features could be detected. Because counts were too low, under 20 rarely observed V segments, including chromosome 9 orphons, were left out of the earlier analysis of roughly 600 of the donors. In a later genetic analysis, fewer N-insertions in productive TCRs were reported among donors in an Asian-associated ancestry cluster than the roughly 700-donor mean. Some IMGT-functional V segments, including TRBV6-2 and TRBV6-3, could not be distinguished by the 87-base-pair reads and were therefore excluded. In a later analysis, about 16,000 TCR beta sequences were associated with specific HLA alleles at a false discovery rate of 0.05. Compared with equally common non-associated chains, HLA-associated TCR beta chains in a later analysis were more clonally expanded and had lower generation probabilities. For the cohort, immune exposure information was limited to CMV serostatus. Broadly in line with IMGT annotations, most TCR beta V segments showed up in productive rearrangements about 87% or about 30% of the time in an earlier analysis of 587 of the donors. According to a later analysis, parvovirus B19, influenza, CMV and Epstein-Barr virus appeared linked to several top co-occurrence clusters. It was suggested by the authors that the approach could potentially be generalized to other disease states and immunological phenotypes. When HLA alleles, especially DR and DQ, strongly co-occurred, attributing TCR associations to individual alleles was difficult. HLA typing was unavailable for some donors at each locus, so association tests used only the typed subset. Linkage disequilibrium might explain the correlated functional status among segregating V segments, but an unknown experimental factor could not be excluded.

Recombination linked TRBV2 to TRBJ2-7, with 10 middle bases fitting TRBD2. This sequence was found in a male donor in good health and CMV-seronegative. Source material: PBMCs. The DNA sequence is as follows: TGTGCCAGCAGTGGAGGGGGACTAGCGAGGGACGAGCAGTACTTC. It is translated as CASSGGGLARDEQYF.